The following is a T cell receptor beta chain sequence with its context. The antigen is unknown. The PCR ran on 60 Vbeta and 13 Jbeta primers. Only in-frame clones appear in the TCRdb table, and some are missing; sequencing was by immunoSEQ multiplex PCR. Reported are about 160,000 clones; the ten largest clones contain around 1.4%. The record originates from a study of cytomegalovirus exposure and HLA in healthy donors. Study summary: From donors who were HLA-typed, an early data release held about 85 million unique TCRs. Findings and caveats of the study: Near-uniform donor sequencing depth was presumed by presence/absence analyses. The study carried out a later analysis of TCR beta sequences. It associated under 20,000 of them with specific HLA alleles at a false discovery rate of 0.05. For most TCR beta V segments, an earlier analysis put the productive rate at about 90% or about 30% of the time.

The sequencing sample was made of PBMCs. The clonotype originates from a woman aged 60-75 years in good health and CMV-seronegative.

CDR3 amino acids: CASSSGEQFF. The CDR3 DNA is TGTGCCAGCAGCTCAGGTGAGCAGTTCTTC. This rearrangement joins TRBV7-8 to TRBJ2-1, with D hard to call. The V and J ends lost 4 bases and 9 bases respectively, with 4 bases between them. Germline CDR1 SGHVS, CDR2 FQNEAQ. The CDR3 sequence is 10 residues long.